Listed below are T cell receptor beta chains from one sample, sequenced in a study of T cells expressing NK-cell markers. TCRdb re-analyzed the 5' RACE reads; it lists each CDR3 protein once, without DNA. The table gives about 460,000 distinct CDR3 sequences; the top ten clones make up more than 1.4% of it. The specimen sequenced was blood T cells: a sorted CD56 or NKG2C T cell subset, CD4+ or CD8+ T cells, or bulk PBMC T cells (not recorded which). These receptors were collected from a woman aged 45-65 years in good health. CDR3s include the opening cysteine and the closing phenylalanine or tryptophan. Fields, in order: CDR3 protein, J gene, V gene.

CDR3aa: CASGASGPDTQYF; j_gene: TRBJ2-3; v_gene: TRBV28
CDR3aa: CASRKTSVADTQYF; j_gene: TRBJ2-3; v_gene: TRBV6-1
CDR3aa: CASSQGTANSPLHF; j_gene: TRBJ1-6; v_gene: TRBV3-1
CDR3aa: CASSTDSGSSYNEQFF; j_gene: TRBJ2-1; v_gene: TRBV5-1
CDR3aa: CASSLGLRREDTEAFF; j_gene: TRBJ1-1; v_gene: TRBV7-9
CDR3aa: CASSSRQGGETQYF; j_gene: TRBJ2-5; v_gene: TRBV28
CDR3aa: CSASMGPRSNQPQHF; j_gene: TRBJ1-5; v_gene: TRBV20-1
CDR3aa: CSVSGHSNYGYTF; j_gene: TRBJ1-2; v_gene: TRBV29-1
CDR3aa: CSVVSRGWNEQFF; j_gene: TRBJ2-1; v_gene: TRBV29-1
CDR3aa: CASSLGNSGEQYF; j_gene: TRBJ2-3; v_gene: TRBV28
CDR3aa: CASSYSAGQSEAFF; j_gene: TRBJ1-1; v_gene: TRBV6-5
CDR3aa: CASSLTSAGLLHF; j_gene: TRBJ1-6; v_gene: TRBV12-3/TRBV12-4